This passage covers 14 T cell receptor beta chains from one sample sequenced in a study of T cell responses to AZD1222 COVID-19 vaccine. Clones were sequenced by immunoSEQ multiplex PCR, and TCRdb holds only the in-frame ones, with some missing. There are tens of thousands of clones in the sample; approximately 91% occur only once, and roughly 6% lies in the top ten. The sequencing here drew on peripheral blood, taken on day 0 of AZD1222 vaccination. The source of these receptors is an adult in good health.

This clone showed up just a few times. This chain connects TRBV7-8 to TRBJ2-2, with D perhaps matching TRBD1 (5 bases). CDR3 size: 14 residues. V was cut by 1 base and J by 5 bases, with 8 bases left in between. In germline, CDR1 is SGHVS, CDR2 FQNEAQ. CDR3: CASSLVRGTGELFF. The CDR3 bases are TGTGCCAGCAGCTTAGTTAGGGGTACCGGGGAGCTGTTTTTT.

The chain couples TRBV28 to TRBJ2-7, with TRBD2 matching over 8 bases. This CDR3 is 14 amino acids long. Looked up from germline, CDR1 is MDHEN and CDR2 is SYDVKM. V lost 7 bases and J lost 5; bases outside the gene matches: 10. CDR3 loop: CASKIAGLGNEQYF. CDR3 DNA sequence: TGTGCCAGCAAAATAGCGGGACTAGGAAACGAGCAGTACTTC. Full variable domain (outside the CDR3, taken from reference TRBV28 and TRBJ2-7): DVKVTQSSRYLVKRTGEKVFLECVQDMDHENMFWYRQDPGLGLRLIYFSYDVKMKEKGDIPEGYSVSREKKERFSLILESASTNQTSMYLCASKIAGLGNEQYFGPGTRLTVT.

This sequence joins TRBV9 and TRBJ1-2; tentatively, D is TRBD1 (5 bases). Trimming stripped 2 bases from V and 7 bases from J, with 12 bases between. The CDR3 has 13 residues. Germline V lookup: CDR1 SGDLS, CDR2 YYNGEE. The CDR3 nucleotides read TGTGCCAGCAGCGTCGGGACGTCCAGTGGCTACACCTTC. Protein: CASSVGTSSGYTF.

J is TRBJ1-1 and V is TRBV5-1; D is ambiguous. The V gene's germline CDR1 is SGHRS and CDR2 YFSETQ. V gave up 0 bases and J gave up 11 bases, with 14 bases separating them. CDR3 length: 13 amino acids. The CDR3 bases are TGCGCCAGCAGCTTGGAGGTGGGTAACGCTGCTTTCTTT. Its translation is CASSLEVGNAAFF.

This chain links TRBV21-1 with TRBJ1-2; TRBD1 reflects the table's D call only, with no check against the DNA. TRBV21-1 is listed as a pseudogene. CDR3 length: 16 residues. The chain's CDR3 is CASSPRTGGVVYGYTF. DNA of the CDR3: TGTGCCAGCAGCCCCCGGACAGGGGGAGTGGTCTATGGCTACACCTTC.

The chain has TRBV7-2 and TRBJ2-7; 7 bases align to TRBD1. The CDR3 runs to 17 residues. Germline V gives CDR1 SGHTA, CDR2 FQGNSA. The J segment lost 0 bases and the V segment lost 3 bases, leaving 11 bases of the junction unmatched. Here the CDR3 reads CASSFQLGQRSSYEQYF. The CDR3 coding sequence is TGTGCCAGCAGCTTCCAACTGGGACAGCGAAGCTCCTACGAGCAGTACTTC.

This rearrangement joins TRBV5-1 to TRBJ1-2, with a tentative D call TRBD1 (6 bases). The CDR3 extends over 15 amino acids. Germline V gene lookup returns CDR1 SGHRS and CDR2 YFSETQ. V lost 0 bases to trimming and J lost 1 base, with 10 bases between them. The CDR3: CASSLGTGLNYGYTF. DNA of the CDR3: TGCGCCAGCAGCTTGGGTACAGGGCTTAACTATGGCTACACCTTC.

V is TRBV14 and J is TRBJ2-1; maybe TRBD2 (6 bases). Germline V gives CDR1 SGHDN, CDR2 FVKESK. The CDR3 extends over 13 amino acids. Deletions cut 4 bases from V and 4 bases from J, with 8 bases between. As DNA, the CDR3 is TGTGCCAGCAGCCCGGGGGAATACAATGAGCAGTTCTTC. It yields the protein CASSPGEYNEQFF.

This clone was found once. V usage is TRBV9 and J usage is TRBJ1-2; D gene ambiguous. From germline, CDR1 is SGDLS and CDR2 YYNGEE. V lost 4 bases and J 6 bases, leaving 16 bases between the germline ends. CDR3 length equals 14 residues. The DNA of the CDR3 is TGTGCCAGCAGCACTAGTCCCCCAAGTGATGGCTACACCTTC. Translating it yields CASSTSPPSDGYTF.

The V gene is TRBV4-3, the J gene TRBJ2-1, with 7 positions matching TRBD1. This CDR3 spans 16 amino acids. Per the germline V gene, CDR1 is LGHNA and CDR2 is YSLEER. V was clipped by 1 base and J by 3 bases; unmatched bases: 6. CDR3 sequence reads: CASSQAGRGYYNEQFF. The CDR3 DNA is TGCGCCAGCAGCCAAGCCGGCAGGGGGTACTACAATGAGCAGTTCTTC.

J is TRBJ2-6 and V is TRBV7-9; possible D gene TRBD1, 5 bases. V lost 1 base and J 2 bases, leaving 9 bases between the germline ends. Germline lookup yields CDR1 SEHNR and CDR2 FQNEAQ (reference sequence). This CDR3 is built from 16 residues. The CDR3 spells CASSLGGLPGANVLTF. The CDR3 DNA reads as TGTGCCAGCAGCTTAGGGGGCCTCCCTGGGGCCAACGTCCTGACTTTC.

This chain uses TRBV19 with TRBJ2-2; 16 nucleotides match TRBD2. Trimming at V came to 4 bases and at J to 5 bases, leaving 13 bases not matched to a gene. CDR1 and CDR2 (germline): LNHDA, SQIVND (reference sequence). The CDR3 spans 20 residues. The CDR3 sequence: CASSTRAGTSGRANTGELFF. Here the CDR3 DNA reads TGTGCCAGTAGTACCCGCGCCGGGACTAGCGGGAGGGCCAATACCGGGGAGCTGTTTTTT.

Here the CDR3 DNA reads TGTGCCAGCAGCTTTGGTGCGGGAGGGCCCAACGAGCAGTACTTC. It is translated as CASSFGAGGPNEQYF. The rearrangement uses TRBV7-2 and TRBJ2-7; 9 bases fit TRBD2. Trimming removed 3 bases from V and 5 bases from J; junction bases left unmatched: 8. Per the germline V gene, CDR1 is SGHTA and CDR2 is FQGNSA. CDR3 length: 15 residues.

This chain links TRBV6-4 with TRBJ2-7; D gene uncertain. The length of the CDR3 is 14 residues. The V end was cut by 7 bases, the J end by 0 bases, with 13 bases between. From germline, CDR1 is MRHNA and CDR2 SNTAGT. CDR3 DNA: TGTGCCAGCAAGCGCTACGTGGACTCCTACGAGCAGTACTTC. As protein: CASKRYVDSYEQYF.